A single sample is the source of the 8 T cell receptor beta chains below, sequenced in a study of cytomegalovirus exposure and HLA in healthy donors. In the PCR, 60 Vbeta and 13 Jbeta primers were used. The repertoire was sequenced with immunoSEQ multiplex PCR; TCRdb's copy has only in-frame clones and lacks some. This table has 150,000 to 200,000 clones, roughly 85% appearing once. The sample was PBMCs. These receptors all come from a woman in her fifties or sixties in good health and CMV-seropositive.

The genes are TRBV18 and TRBJ2-1, with 8 bases fitting TRBD2. Trimming cost V 0 bases and J 3 bases; bases outside gene matches: 7. Germline CDR1 is KGHSH and CDR2 is LQKENI. The CDR3 runs 17 residues. CDR3 bases: TGTGCCAGCTCACCACCAGTGTTTAGCGGGGACTACAATGAGCAGTTCTTC. Protein sequence: CASSPPVFSGDYNEQFF.

The chain is built from TRBV30 and TRBJ2-2, with a possible D match to TRBD2 (5 bases). The CDR3 contains 12 residues. Trimming pared 4 bases from V and 7 bases from J, leaving 10 bases between. Per germline, CDR1 GTSNPN and CDR2 SVGIG (reference sequence). The CDR3 sequence is CAWNAGVGELFF. CDR3 DNA sequence: TGTGCCTGGAACGCCGGGGTCGGGGAGCTGTTTTTT.

Here the CDR3 reads CASSFLLAGTLYEQYF. For the CDR3, the DNA is TGTGCCAGCAGTTTTTTACTAGCGGGGACTCTTTACGAGCAGTACTTC. This chain connects TRBV28 to TRBJ2-7, with 10 positions matching TRBD2. The V segment lost 3 bases and the J segment 4 bases; nucleotides outside the gene matches: 9. The germline V gene has CDR1 MDHEN and CDR2 SYDVKM. The CDR3 loop spans 16 amino acids.

In DNA, the CDR3 is TGCGCCAGCAGCCAAGCTACGGCAGATACGCAGTATTTT. It translates to CASSQATADTQYF. The chain joins TRBV4-3 to TRBJ2-3, with D unclear. The V gene's germline CDR1 is LGHNA and CDR2 YSLEER. Deletions cut 1 base from V and 4 bases from J, with 6 bases between. The CDR3 totals 13 residues.

In this sample, this clone turned up once. The chain has TRBV20-1 and TRBJ2-7, with D possibly TRBD1 on 5 matching bases. The CDR3 contains 11 residues. Per the germline V gene, CDR1 is DFQATT and CDR2 is SNEGSKA (reference sequence). V gave up 3 bases and J gave up 8 bases, with 11 bases separating them. The CDR3 protein is CSASQGFKQYF. In nucleotides, the CDR3 is TGCAGTGCTAGTCAGGGTTTCAAGCAGTACTTC.

The chain links TRBV19 to TRBJ2-2; a possible D gene is TRBD1 (6 bases). This CDR3 comprises 14 residues. Germline V gene lookup returns CDR1 LNHDA and CDR2 SQIVND (reference sequence). Trimming cost V 5 bases and J 7 bases, with 14 bases left between them. The chain's CDR3 is CASSLGRGIGELFF. CDR3 sequence (DNA): TGTGCCAGTAGTCTCGGAAGGGGGATCGGGGAGCTGTTTTTT.

This rearrangement joins TRBV7-2 to TRBJ1-6; 7 bases are shared with TRBD1. The CDR3 consists of 14 residues. With V trimmed by 3 bases and J by 9 bases, 5 bases remained unmatched. Germline CDR1 and CDR2: SGHTA and FQGNSA. As DNA, the CDR3 is TGTGCCAGCAGCTTGACAGGGATTTCTTCACCCCTCCACTTT. As protein: CASSLTGISSPLHF.

DNA of the CDR3: TGTGCCAGCAGCTTCAGACTGATTGCGGATTCACCCCTCCACTTT. Its protein product is CASSFRLIADSPLHF. The rearrangement uses TRBV7-2 and TRBJ1-6; D gene uncertain. From germline, CDR1 is SGHTA and CDR2 FQGNSA. The ends were cut back, 3 bases at V and 8 bases at J, with 14 bases in the middle. The CDR3 has 15 amino acids.